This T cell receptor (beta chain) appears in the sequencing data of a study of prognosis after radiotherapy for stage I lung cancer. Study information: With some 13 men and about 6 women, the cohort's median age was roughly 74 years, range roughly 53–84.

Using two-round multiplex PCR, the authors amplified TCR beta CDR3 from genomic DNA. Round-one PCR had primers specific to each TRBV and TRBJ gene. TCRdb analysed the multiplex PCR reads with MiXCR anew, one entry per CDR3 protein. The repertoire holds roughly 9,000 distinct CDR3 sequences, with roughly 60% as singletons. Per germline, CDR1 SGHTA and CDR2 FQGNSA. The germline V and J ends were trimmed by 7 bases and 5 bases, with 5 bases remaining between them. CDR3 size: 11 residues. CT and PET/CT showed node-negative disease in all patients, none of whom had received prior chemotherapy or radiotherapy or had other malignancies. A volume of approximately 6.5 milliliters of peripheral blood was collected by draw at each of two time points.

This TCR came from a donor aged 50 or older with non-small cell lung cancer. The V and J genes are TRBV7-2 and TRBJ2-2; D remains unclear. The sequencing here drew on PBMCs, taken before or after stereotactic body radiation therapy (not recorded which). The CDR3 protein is CASIQTGELFF. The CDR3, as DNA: TGTGCCAGCATCCAGACCGGGGAGCTGTTTTTT.